A selection of T cell receptor beta chains follows, all from one sample in a study of blood T cell repertoires in COVID-19. Using immunoSEQ multiplex PCR, the repertoire was profiled, and TCRdb retains in-frame clones only, with some absent. The table has fewer than 200,000 clones, over 70% seen once. Sequencing was carried out using PBMCs or T cells enriched from blood (not recorded which). The origin of the receptors is a woman in her thirties or forties with acute COVID-19. Both conserved end residues are part of each CDR3. D genes are given only for firm matches. Rows give clone size only sometimes, using once, few, many, or a class for an expanded clone.

D	size	J	length	V	CDR3	DNA
.	.	TRBJ2-5	16	TRBV9	CASSGGLLTSQETQYF	TGTGCCAGCAGCGGGGGCCTGTTGACTTCCCAAGAGACCCAGTACTTC
.	.	TRBJ2-1	11	TRBV30	CAWSELVEQFF	TGTGCCTGGTCCGAGTTAGTTGAGCAGTTCTTC
.	once	TRBJ2-3	17	TRBV5-6	CASSKPAGILGTDTQYF	TGTGCCAGCAGCAAACCCGCCGGGATTTTGGGCACAGATACGCAGTATTTT
.	once	TRBJ1-2	12	TRBV20-1	CSASPRDYGYTF	TGCAGTGCTAGTCCCAGGGACTATGGCTACACCTTC
TRBD2	.	TRBJ2-4	16	TRBV7-9	CASSLVSGLAKNIQYF	TGTGCCAGCAGCTTAGTTAGCGGGCTAGCCAAAAACATTCAGTACTTC
.	.	TRBJ1-1	13	TRBV25-1	CASTLRGRAEAFF	TGTGCCAGCACCCTGCGGGGTAGAGCTGAAGCTTTCTTT
.	once	TRBJ2-2	17	TRBV5-1	CASSLGIGADLSGELFF	TGCGCCAGCAGCTTGGGGATTGGAGCGGACCTTAGCGGGGAGCTGTTTTTT
.	.	TRBJ1-5	17	TRBV27	CASSLSPLSRSDQPQHF	TGTGCCAGCAGTTTGTCTCCCTTATCAAGGAGTGATCAGCCCCAGCATTTT
.	few	TRBJ2-7	12	TRBV5-1	CASSLQGGEQYF	TGCGCCAGCAGCTTACAGGGTGGGGAGCAGTACTTC
TRBD1	.	TRBJ2-2	16	TRBV19	CASQAQGVKDTGELFF	TGTGCCAGTCAAGCCCAGGGGGTCAAGGACACCGGGGAGCTGTTTTTT
.	.	TRBJ1-2	16	TRBV15	CATSRDWGGTNYGYTF	TGTGCCACCAGCAGAGATTGGGGGGGTACTAACTATGGCTACACCTTC
.	.	TRBJ2-1	12	TRBV28	CASSFAVSEQFF	TGTGCCAGCAGTTTTGCGGTCTCGGAGCAGTTCTTC
.	.	TRBJ2-1	19	TRBV9	CASSAAPGLLQSSYNEQFF	TGTGCCAGCAGCGCCGCTCCGGGACTCCTGCAGAGCTCCTACAATGAGCAGTTCTTC
.	.	TRBJ1-1	14	TRBV25-1	CASGPGRRNTEAFF	TGTGCCAGCGGGCCCGGGAGGCGGAACACTGAAGCTTTCTTT
.	.	TRBJ2-2	16	TRBV7-9	CAFPNPDSLNTGELFF	TGTGCCTTCCCCAACCCGGACAGCTTAAACACCGGGGAGCTGTTTTTT
TRBD2	.	TRBJ2-1	16	TRBV11-1	CASSLEGLAGLDEQFF	TGTGCCAGCAGCCTTGAGGGACTAGCGGGATTAGATGAGCAGTTCTTC
.	.	TRBJ2-1	14	TRBV3-1/TRBV3-2	CASSLRGAYNEQFF	TGTGCCAGCAGCCTCCGAGGTGCCTACAATGAGCAGTTCTTC
TRBD2	once	TRBJ2-1	18	TRBV4-2	CASSQDWFKLAGEYEQFF	TGTGCCAGCAGCCAAGATTGGTTTAAACTAGCGGGAGAGTATGAGCAGTTCTTC
.	few	TRBJ2-2	17	TRBV3-1/TRBV3-2	CASSQVRLGTSTGELFF	TGTGCCAGCAGCCAAGTTAGACTAGGTACGAGTACCGGGGAGCTGTTTTTT
.	.	TRBJ2-5	13	TRBV5-4	CASSLASQETQYF	TGTGCCAGCAGCTTAGCTTCCCAAGAGACCCAGTACTTC
.	.	TRBJ1-2	14	TRBV7-8	CASSSDRQSYGYTF	TGTGCCAGCAGCTCGGACAGACAATCGTATGGCTACACCTTC
TRBD2	.	TRBJ2-3	17	TRBV5-1	CASSPGLAGEVTDTQYF	TGCGCCAGCAGCCCGGGACTAGCGGGAGAAGTAACAGATACGCAGTATTTT
TRBD2	.	TRBJ2-7	15	TRBV7-9	CASSRRSGSSYEQYF	TGTGCCAGCAGCCGACGTAGCGGGAGCTCCTACGAGCAGTACTTC
TRBD1	.	TRBJ1-2	16	TRBV25-1	CASSSTSGRGFYGYTF	TGTGCCAGCAGCTCCACCAGTGGCAGGGGGTTCTATGGCTACACCTTC
TRBD2	.	TRBJ2-5	15	TRBV9	CASSGSGNLVETQYF	TGTGCCAGCAGCGGTAGCGGGAATTTGGTAGAGACCCAGTACTTC
.	.	TRBJ2-4	17	TRBV5-1	CASSLVGSVQGQNIQYF	TGCGCCAGCAGCTTGGTAGGTAGTGTCCAGGGCCAAAACATTCAGTACTTC
.	.	TRBJ2-7	12	TRBV10-1	CASGRTPYEQYF	TGCGCCAGTGGGCGGACTCCGTACGAGCAGTACTTC
TRBD1	once	TRBJ1-1	14	TRBV18	CASSPYGTASEAFF	TGTGCCAGCTCACCATACGGGACAGCAAGTGAAGCTTTCTTT
TRBD2	.	TRBJ2-1	12	TRBV28	CASSGPGGEQFF	TGTGCCAGCAGTGGCCCGGGGGGTGAGCAGTTCTTC